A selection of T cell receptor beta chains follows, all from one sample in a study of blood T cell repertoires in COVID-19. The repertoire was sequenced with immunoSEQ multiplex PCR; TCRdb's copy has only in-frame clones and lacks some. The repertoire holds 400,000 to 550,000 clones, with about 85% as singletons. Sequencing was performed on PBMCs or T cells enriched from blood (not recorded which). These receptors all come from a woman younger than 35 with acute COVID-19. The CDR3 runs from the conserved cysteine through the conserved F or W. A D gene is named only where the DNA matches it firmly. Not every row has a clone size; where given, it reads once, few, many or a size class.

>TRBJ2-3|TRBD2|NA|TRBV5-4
TGTGCCAGCAGTTGGGGGAGGGCCCAAGATACGCAGTATTTT
CASSWGRAQDTQYF
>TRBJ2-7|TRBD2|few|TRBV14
TGTGCCAGCAGCCAACTTCCCAGCGGGGGGAATACCTACGAGCAGTACTTC
CASSQLPSGGNTYEQYF
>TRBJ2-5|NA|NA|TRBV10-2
TGCGCCAGCAGTAGGGCTAGCGAGGAGACCCAGTACTTC
CASSRASEETQYF
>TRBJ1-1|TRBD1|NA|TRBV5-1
TGCGCCAGCAGCTTGGATAGGGGACAGGGGAACACTGAAGCTTTCTTT
CASSLDRGQGNTEAFF
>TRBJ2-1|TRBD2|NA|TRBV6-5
TGTGCCAGTCTAAGACTAGCAGGATACAATGAGCAGTTCTTC
CASLRLAGYNEQFF
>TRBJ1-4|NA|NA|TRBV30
TGTGCCTGGAGTCCCTTGTTAGCCCGCAATGAAAAACTGTTTTTT
CAWSPLLARNEKLFF
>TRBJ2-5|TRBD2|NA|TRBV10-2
TGCGCCAGCTCTGGCGGGGGGCCCCAAGAGACCCAGTACTTC
CASSGGGPQETQYF
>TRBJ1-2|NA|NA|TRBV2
TGTGCCAGCAGGAGGAGCCTCGCTGGGGGCTACACCTTC
CASRRSLAGGYTF
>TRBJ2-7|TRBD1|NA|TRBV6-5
TGTGCCAGCAGGGACAGGGTCGACGAGCAGTACTTC
CASRDRVDEQYF
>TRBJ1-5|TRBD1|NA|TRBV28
TGTGCCAGCGATCAGGGGGCCGGTCAGCCCCAGCATTTT
CASDQGAGQPQHF
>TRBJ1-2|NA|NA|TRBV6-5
TGTGCCAGCAGTTCCAACCGGGAGGCCTATGGCTACACCTTC
CASSSNREAYGYTF
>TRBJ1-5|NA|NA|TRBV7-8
TGTGCCAGCAGCCACAGGGTGGGGAATCAGCCCCAGCATTTT
CASSHRVGNQPQHF
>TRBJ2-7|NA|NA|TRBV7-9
TGTGCCAGCAGACCAGGACACGTCGTCAATTCCTACGAGCAGTACTTC
CASRPGHVVNSYEQYF
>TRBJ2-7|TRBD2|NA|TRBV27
TGTGCCAGCAGCCCGCTAGCGGGGGCTTCCTACGAGCAGTACTTC
CASSPLAGASYEQYF
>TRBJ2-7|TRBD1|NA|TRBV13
TGTGCCAGCAGCTCCGTCAGGGGGACCTACGAGCAGTACTTC
CASSSVRGTYEQYF
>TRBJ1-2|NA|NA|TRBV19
TGTGCCAGTAGTATACAGGATAAAGGCGCTGGCTACACCTTC
CASSIQDKGAGYTF
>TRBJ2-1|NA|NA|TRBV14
TGTGCCAGCAGCAACGCGGTGTGGAAAAATGAGCAGTTCTTC
CASSNAVWKNEQFF
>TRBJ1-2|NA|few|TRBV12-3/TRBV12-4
TGTGCCAGCAGTACACAGGGCTATGGCTACACCTTC
CASSTQGYGYTF
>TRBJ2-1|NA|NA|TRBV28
TGTGCCAGCAGTTACTCCTGGGGCACCCGTGAACCCAATGAGCAGTTCTTC
CASSYSWGTREPNEQFF
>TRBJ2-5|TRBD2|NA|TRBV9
TGTGCCAGCAGCCCCCGACTAGCGGGGCAAGAGACCCAGTACTTC
CASSPRLAGQETQYF
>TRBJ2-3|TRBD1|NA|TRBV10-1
TGCGCCAGCAGTGAAAATCTAGTTGGGACAGGGGGCGAAGATACGCAGTATTTT
CASSENLVGTGGEDTQYF
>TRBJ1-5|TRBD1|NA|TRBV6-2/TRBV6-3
TGTGCCAGCAGTTGGAGGACAGGGAACAAATATAGCAATCAGCCCCAGCATTTT
CASSWRTGNKYSNQPQHF